This T cell receptor (beta chain) was captured by sequencing in a study of cytomegalovirus exposure and HLA in healthy donors. With 4 bases clipped from V and 4 bases from J, the junction kept 7 bases outside the gene matches. This CDR3 spans 16 amino acids. CDR1 and CDR2 (germline): MNHEY, SVGAGI. PCR amplification relied on 60 Vbeta primers (plus 13 Jbeta primers). Data came from immunoSEQ multiplex PCR; TCRdb stores just in-frame clones and leaves some out. The sample records roughly 150,000 clones, approximately 80% being singletons. The chain links TRBV6-5 to TRBJ1-6, with TRBD1 identical over 7 bases. This receptor was taken from a male donor in good health and CMV-seronegative. The sample was PBMCs. The CDR3: CASSFLQGFYNSPLHF. The CDR3 DNA reads TGTGCCAGCAGTTTCCTACAGGGGTTTTATAATTCACCCCTCCACTTT.